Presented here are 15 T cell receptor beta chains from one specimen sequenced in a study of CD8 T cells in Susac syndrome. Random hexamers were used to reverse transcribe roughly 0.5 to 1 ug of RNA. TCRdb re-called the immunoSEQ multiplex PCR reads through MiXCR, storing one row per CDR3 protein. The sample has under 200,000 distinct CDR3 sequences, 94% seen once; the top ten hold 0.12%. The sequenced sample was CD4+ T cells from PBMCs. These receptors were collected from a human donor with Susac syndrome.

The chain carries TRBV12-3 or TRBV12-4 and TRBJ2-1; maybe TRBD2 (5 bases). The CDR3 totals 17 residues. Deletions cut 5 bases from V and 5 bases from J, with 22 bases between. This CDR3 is CASSLIGRAFGNNEQFF. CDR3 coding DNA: TGTGCCAGCAGTCTTATAGGGAGAGCATTTGGAAACAATGAGCAGTTCTTC.

The CDR3 region is CASSLDRIYYGYTF. CDR3 DNA sequence: TGTGCCAGCAGCTTGGACAGAATCTACTATGGCTACACCTTC. The V call is TRBV5-6, the J call TRBJ1-2, with unresolved D. The germline V gene has CDR1 SGHDT and CDR2 YYEEEE. This CDR3 is 14 amino acids long. The V end lost 0 bases, the J end lost 3 bases, and 9 bases lay between the germline ends. The whole variable domain, remainder taken from reference TRBV5-6 and TRBJ1-2, is DAGVTQSPTHLIKTRGQQVTLRCSPKSGHDTVSWYQQALGQGPQFIFQYYEEEERQRGNFPDRFSGHQFPNYSSELNVNALLLGDSALYLCASSLDRIYYGYTFGSGTRLTVV.

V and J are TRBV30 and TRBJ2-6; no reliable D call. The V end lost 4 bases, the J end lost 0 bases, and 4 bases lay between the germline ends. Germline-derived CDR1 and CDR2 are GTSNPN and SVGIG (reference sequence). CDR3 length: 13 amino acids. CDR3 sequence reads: CAWTASGANVLTF. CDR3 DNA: TGTGCCTGGACAGCCTCTGGGGCCAACGTCCTGACTTTC. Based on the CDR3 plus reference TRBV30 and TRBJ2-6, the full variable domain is SQTIHQWPATLVQPVGSPLSLECTVEGTSNPNLYWYRQAAGRGLQLLFYSVGIGQISSEVPQNLSASRPQDRQFILSSKKLLLSDSGFYLCAWTASGANVLTFGAGSRLTVL.

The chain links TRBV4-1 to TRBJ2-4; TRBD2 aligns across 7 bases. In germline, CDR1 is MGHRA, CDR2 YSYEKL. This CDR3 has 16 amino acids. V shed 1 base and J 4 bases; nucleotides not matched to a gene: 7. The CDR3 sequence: CASSQVGGGVKNIQYF. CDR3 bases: TGCGCCAGCAGCCAAGTGGGCGGGGGAGTTAAAAACATTCAGTACTTC.

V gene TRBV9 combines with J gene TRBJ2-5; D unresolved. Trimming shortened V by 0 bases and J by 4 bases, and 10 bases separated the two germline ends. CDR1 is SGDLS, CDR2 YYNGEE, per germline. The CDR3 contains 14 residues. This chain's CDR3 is CASSVGISGETQYF. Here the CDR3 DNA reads TGTGCCAGCAGCGTAGGAATCTCGGGAGAGACCCAGTACTTC.

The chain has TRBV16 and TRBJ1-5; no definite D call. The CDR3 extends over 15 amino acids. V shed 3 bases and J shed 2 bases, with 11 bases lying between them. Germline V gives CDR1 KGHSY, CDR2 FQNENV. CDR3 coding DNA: TGTGCCAGCAGCCACTTAGGGCATGGCAATCAGCCCCAGCATTTT. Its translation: CASSHLGHGNQPQHF. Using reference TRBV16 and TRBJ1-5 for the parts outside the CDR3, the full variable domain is GEEVAQTPKHLVRGEGQKAKLYCAPIKGHSYVFWYQQVLKNEFKFLISFQNENVFDETGMPKERFSAKCLPNSPCSLEIQATKLEDSAVYFCASSHLGHGNQPQHFGDGTRLSIL.

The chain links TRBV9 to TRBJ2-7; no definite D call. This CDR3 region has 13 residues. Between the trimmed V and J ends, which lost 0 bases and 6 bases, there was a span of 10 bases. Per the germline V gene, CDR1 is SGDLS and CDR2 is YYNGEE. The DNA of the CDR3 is TGTGCCAGCAGCGTAGTTGGGTCCGGCGAGCAGTACTTC. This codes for CASSVVGSGEQYF.

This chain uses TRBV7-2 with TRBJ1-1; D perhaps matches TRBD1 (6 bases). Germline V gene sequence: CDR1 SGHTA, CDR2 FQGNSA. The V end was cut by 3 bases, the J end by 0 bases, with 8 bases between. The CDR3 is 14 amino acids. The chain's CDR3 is CASSFQGLNTEAFF. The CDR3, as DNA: TGTGCCAGCAGCTTTCAGGGGTTGAACACTGAAGCTTTCTTT.

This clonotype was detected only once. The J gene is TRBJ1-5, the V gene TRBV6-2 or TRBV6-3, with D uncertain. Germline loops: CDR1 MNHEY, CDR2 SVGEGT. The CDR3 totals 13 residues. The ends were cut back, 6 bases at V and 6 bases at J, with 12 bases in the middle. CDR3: CASRPPFGQPQHF. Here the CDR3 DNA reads TGTGCCAGCAGACCCCCGTTTGGTCAGCCCCAGCATTTT.

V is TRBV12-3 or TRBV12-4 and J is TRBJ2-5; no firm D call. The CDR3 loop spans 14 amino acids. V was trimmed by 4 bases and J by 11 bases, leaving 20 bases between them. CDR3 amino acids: CASSSSPAGNLQYF. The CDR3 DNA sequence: TGTGCCAGCAGTTCGTCCCCAGCTGGAAATTTACAGTACTTC.

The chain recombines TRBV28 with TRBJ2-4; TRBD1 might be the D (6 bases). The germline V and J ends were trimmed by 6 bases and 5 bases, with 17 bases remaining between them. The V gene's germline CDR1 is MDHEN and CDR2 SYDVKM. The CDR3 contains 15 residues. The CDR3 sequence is CASSRYRAGENIQYF. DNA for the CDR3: TGTGCCAGCAGCCGTTACAGGGCAGGGGAAAACATTCAGTACTTC.

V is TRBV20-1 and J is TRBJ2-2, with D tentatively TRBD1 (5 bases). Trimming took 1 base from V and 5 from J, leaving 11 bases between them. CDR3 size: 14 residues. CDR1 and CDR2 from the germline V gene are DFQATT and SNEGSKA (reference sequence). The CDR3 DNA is TGCAGTGCTAGAGTAGGGGTAGGGACCGGGGAGCTGTTTTTT. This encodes CSARVGVGTGELFF.

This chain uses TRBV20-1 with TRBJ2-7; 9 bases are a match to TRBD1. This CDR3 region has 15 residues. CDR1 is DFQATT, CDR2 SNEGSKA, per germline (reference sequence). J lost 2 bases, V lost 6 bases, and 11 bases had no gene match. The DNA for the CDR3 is TGCAGTGCCAGGCCCGGGACAGGGTTAGCCTACGAGCAGTACTTC. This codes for CSARPGTGLAYEQYF.

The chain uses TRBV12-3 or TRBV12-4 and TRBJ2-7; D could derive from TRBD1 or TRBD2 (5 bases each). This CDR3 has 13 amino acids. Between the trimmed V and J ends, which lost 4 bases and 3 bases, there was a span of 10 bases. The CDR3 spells CASSSGPGYEQYF. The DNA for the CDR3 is TGTGCCAGCAGTTCGGGACCAGGCTACGAGCAGTACTTC.

The DNA of the CDR3 is TGTGCCAGCAGTTTATTTACAGGGAACACTGAAGCTTTCTTT. Its translation: CASSLFTGNTEAFF. The chain recombines TRBV12-3 or TRBV12-4 with TRBJ1-1; tentatively, D is TRBD1 (5 bases). This CDR3 has 14 amino acids. V lost 2 bases, J lost 1 base, and 8 bases lay in between.